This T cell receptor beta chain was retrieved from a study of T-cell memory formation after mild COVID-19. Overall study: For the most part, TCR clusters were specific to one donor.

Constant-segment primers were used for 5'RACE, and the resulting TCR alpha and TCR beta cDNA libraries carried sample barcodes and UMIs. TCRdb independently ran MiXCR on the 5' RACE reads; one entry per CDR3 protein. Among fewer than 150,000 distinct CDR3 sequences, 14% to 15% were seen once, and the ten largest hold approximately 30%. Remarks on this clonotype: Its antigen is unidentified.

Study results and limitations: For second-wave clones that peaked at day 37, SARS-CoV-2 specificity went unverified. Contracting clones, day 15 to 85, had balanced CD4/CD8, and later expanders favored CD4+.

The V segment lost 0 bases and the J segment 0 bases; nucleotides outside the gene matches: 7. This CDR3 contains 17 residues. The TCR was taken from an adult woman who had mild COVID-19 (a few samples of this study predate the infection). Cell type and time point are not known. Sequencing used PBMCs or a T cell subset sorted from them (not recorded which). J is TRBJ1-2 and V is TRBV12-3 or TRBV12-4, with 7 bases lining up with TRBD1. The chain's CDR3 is CASSLAPADRANYGYTF. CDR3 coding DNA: TGTGCCAGCAGTTTAGCGCCGGCCGACAGGGCTAACTATGGCTACACCTTC.